Below are 14 T cell receptor beta chains sequenced from a single sample in a study of T cell repertoires in cytomegalovirus infection. No antigens are known for them. TCRdb passed the reads through MiXCR, listing each CDR3 protein once. The sample has approximately 470,000 distinct CDR3 sequences; more than 40% are singletons. Sequenced material: cultured PBMCs, taken from culture after CMV antigen stimulation. Receptors were obtained from a human donor in good health (CMV status not recorded). Some clones in this sample may be carry-over from other donors' samples.

The rearrangement uses TRBV12-3 or TRBV12-4 and TRBJ1-5; TRBD1 might be the D (5 bases). The CDR3 loop spans 15 amino acids. Trimming took 4 bases from V and 3 from J, leaving 13 bases between them. The CDR3 loop is CASSYIGTVNQPQHF. The CDR3 DNA reads as TGTGCCAGCAGTTATATAGGGACTGTCAATCAGCCCCAGCATTTT.

V gene TRBV12-3 or TRBV12-4 combines with J gene TRBJ2-7; D gene unclear. The V end was cut by 6 bases, the J end by 2 bases, with 14 bases between. The length of the CDR3 is 14 residues. The CDR3 coding sequence is TGTGCCAGCAGCCCAAGGTTCACCCCCTACGAGCAGTACTTC. Translated, it gives CASSPRFTPYEQYF.

The sample holds a few counts of this clonotype. The CDR3 DNA follows: TGTGCCAGCAGGGGACTAGCGGGAGGCACGTCTAATGAGCAGTTCTTC. It codes for CASRGLAGGTSNEQFF. The chain has TRBV6-2 or TRBV6-3 and TRBJ2-1; 15 bases fit TRBD2. J lost 7 bases, V lost 6 bases, and 7 bases had no gene match. The CDR3 has 16 residues. Germline loops: CDR1 MNHEY, CDR2 SVGEGT.

The chain combines TRBV10-3 with TRBJ1-3, with unresolved D. Trimming removed 2 bases at V and 3 bases at J, with 14 bases between. Looked up from germline, CDR1 is ENHRY and CDR2 is SYGVKD. The CDR3 extends over 16 amino acids. For the CDR3, the DNA is TGTGCCATCAGTGAGGCCCCGAGGGCAGGTGGAAACACCATATATTTT. It translates to CAISEAPRAGGNTIYF.

The table lists this clonotype with many counts. The J gene is TRBJ2-1, the V gene TRBV7-2, with D unresolved. Germline V gene data show CDR1 as SGHTA and CDR2 as FQGNSA. V was cut by 2 bases and J by 3 bases, with 5 bases left in between. This CDR3 is 13 amino acids long. CDR3 sequence reads: CASSLPNYNEQFF. The CDR3 nucleotides are TGTGCCAGCAGCTTACCCAACTACAATGAGCAGTTCTTC. The variable domain in full, with the rest retrieved from reference TRBV7-2 and TRBJ2-1, is GAGVSQSPSNKVTEKGKDVELRCDPISGHTALYWYRQSLGQGLEFLIYFQGNSAPDKSGLPSDRFSAERTGGSVSTLTIQRTQQEDSAVYLCASSLPNYNEQFFGPGTRLTVL.

This chain joins TRBV19 and TRBJ1-5; 8 bases align to TRBD1. This CDR3 spans 17 amino acids. V gave up 3 bases and J gave up 1 base; unmatched junction bases: 8. Germline CDR1 and CDR2: LNHDA and SQIVND (reference sequence). The CDR3 nucleotides are TGTGCCAGTAGTATCCTTGGACAGGGAGGGAGCAATCAGCCCCAGCATTTT. This codes for CASSILGQGGSNQPQHF.

This clonotype was recorded at least ten times. V is TRBV7-9 and J is TRBJ1-1; D might be TRBD1 (5 bases). V was trimmed by 5 bases and J by 4 bases, leaving 17 bases between them. CDR3 size: 15 residues. The V gene's germline CDR1 is SEHNR and CDR2 FQNEAQ (reference sequence). The CDR3 DNA is TGTGCCAGCAGCATGTCCATTGGGGCTGGCACTGAAGCTTTCTTT. Translation: CASSMSIGAGTEAFF.

The rearrangement joins TRBV6-6 to TRBJ2-3, with D perhaps matching TRBD2 (6 bases). With 4 bases removed from V and 0 bases from J, the gap between germline ends came to 11 bases. This CDR3 has 15 amino acids. Germline V gene lookup returns CDR1 MNHNY and CDR2 SVGAGI (reference sequence). CDR3 region: CASSSRGWSTDTQYF. The CDR3 DNA sequence: TGTGCCAGCAGTTCTCGGGGGTGGAGCACAGATACGCAGTATTTT.

The sample holds a few counts of this clonotype. V usage is TRBV7-2 and J usage is TRBJ1-1; no clear D. Germline V CDR1 and CDR2: SGHTA, FQGNSA. The CDR3 is 13 amino acids. Trimming left V 7 bases short and J 5 bases short, with 14 bases between. Written as DNA, the CDR3 is TGTGCCAGCACCCTAGCGGTGGCGACTGAAGCTTTCTTT. This gives the protein CASTLAVATEAFF. The full variable domain, completed using reference TRBV7-2 and TRBJ1-1, is GAGVSQSPSNKVTEKGKDVELRCDPISGHTALYWYRQSLGQGLEFLIYFQGNSAPDKSGLPSDRFSAERTGGSVSTLTIQRTQQEDSAVYLCASTLAVATEAFFGQGTRLTVV.

The table lists this clonotype with a few counts. The chain employs TRBV19 and TRBJ1-2; no clear D. Deletions cut 10 bases from V and 7 bases from J, with 22 bases between. The CDR3 runs 14 residues. Germline CDR1 and CDR2: LNHDA and SQIVND (reference sequence). The CDR3 coding sequence is TGTGCCACCACCGACTTAAGGAGAATAGGTGGCTACACCTTC. Translating it yields CATTDLRRIGGYTF.

The V call is TRBV4-3, the J call TRBJ1-4; D perhaps matches TRBD1 (5 bases). Germline lookup yields CDR1 LGHNA and CDR2 YSLEER. The CDR3 sequence is 15 residues long. V shed 4 bases and J shed 6 bases, with 15 bases lying between them. The CDR3 loop is CASSLTDTYYEKLFF. CDR3 coding DNA: TGCGCCAGCAGCCTCACGGACACCTATTATGAAAAACTGTTTTTT.

The chain carries TRBV7-6 and TRBJ2-7; unclear D gene. V was pared by 6 bases and J by 0 bases, with 9 bases between. The CDR3 has 13 amino acids. CDR1 SGHVS and CDR2 FNYEAQ come from the germline V gene. The DNA of the CDR3 is TGTGCCAGCAGACCGGAGAGCTCCTACGAGCAGTACTTC. Protein sequence: CASRPESSYEQYF.

CDR3 DNA sequence: TGTGCCAGCAGCTCGACGTTGTCTCAGCAGTACTTC. Encoded protein: CASSSTLSQQYF. This sequence joins TRBV7-8 and TRBJ2-7; D uncertain. This CDR3 has 12 amino acids. Per germline, CDR1 SGHVS and CDR2 FQNEAQ. V lost 4 bases to trimming and J lost 8 bases, with 12 bases between them. Based on the CDR3 plus reference TRBV7-8 and TRBJ2-7, the full variable domain is GAGVSQSPRYKVAKRGQDVALRCDPISGHVSLFWYQQALGQGPEFLTYFQNEAQLDKSGLPSDRFFAERPEGSVSTLKIQRTQQEDSAVYLCASSSTLSQQYFGPGTRLTVT.

The rearrangement uses TRBV15 and TRBJ1-4, with D maybe TRBD1 (5 bases). The germline gives CDR1 LNHNV, CDR2 YYDKDF (reference sequence). The V gene lost 2 bases and the J gene lost 5 bases, with 15 bases spanning the gap. This CDR3 is 16 amino acids long. The CDR3 spells CATSRTAGPTNEKLFF. Written as DNA, the CDR3 is TGTGCCACCAGCAGAACGGCGGGACCGACAAATGAAAAACTGTTTTTT.